A single sample gave rise to the 26 T cell receptor beta chains below, sequenced in a study of CD8+ T cells in alopecia areata (dated by TCRdb to between 2017 and 2018). The library was made by the immunoSEQ multiplex PCR assay. RNA was extracted from all samples and reverse transcribed into cDNA as template for TCR sequencing. Sourced from immuneACCESS, this table was stored by TCRdb with only in-frame sequences that have V and J called. A share of the clones is absent; for the studies checked, an unresolved V gene accounts for under half, and the remainder has no known explanation. For this sample there are about 180,000 clones; roughly 46% appear just once. The ten largest account for about 9.5% of the sample. What the treatment or condition label conveys for this sample: oral pan-JAK inhibitor, 5-10 mg twice daily. The material was CD8+ T cells sorted from blood, obtained around week 52, from a patient treated with tofacitinib. The receptors stem from a human donor with alopecia areata.

The genes are TRBV19 and TRBJ1-3; possible D gene TRBD1, 6 bases. V dropped 5 bases and J dropped 0 bases, with 11 bases sitting between them. Germline V CDR1 and CDR2: LNHDA, SQIVND (reference sequence). The CDR3 is made up of 15 amino acids. The CDR3: CASSPDSVSGNTIYF. The CDR3 DNA reads as TGTGCCAGTAGTCCGGACAGCGTCTCTGGAAACACCATATATTTT.

This clone appeared a single time. This chain joins TRBV27 and TRBJ1-5; TRBD1 matches at 7 bases. The junction had 9 bases not matched to a gene; V was cut back by 2 bases and J by 2 bases. This CDR3 comprises 17 residues. The germline V gene encodes CDR1 MNHEY and CDR2 SMNVEV (reference sequence). Here the CDR3 DNA reads TGTGCCAGCAGTTTACTATGGACAGGTACCGGCAATCAGCCCCAGCATTTT. This translates into CASSLLWTGTGNQPQHF.

The count of this clone is one. V usage is TRBV6-1 and J usage is TRBJ1-4, with D unclear. The CDR3 length is 12 residues. V was cut by 10 bases and J by 8 bases, with 14 bases left in between. The V gene's germline CDR1 is MNHNS and CDR2 SASEGT. The DNA of the CDR3 is TGTGCCACCACCGGGATCTGGGAAAAACTGTTTTTT. It yields the protein CATTGIWEKLFF.

This clone was observed a single time. This rearrangement joins TRBV7-9 to TRBJ2-1; the D gene is possibly TRBD1 (6 bases). Germline CDR1 is SEHNR and CDR2 is FQNEAQ (reference sequence). CDR3 length: 17 amino acids. The germline V and J ends were trimmed by 2 bases and 2 bases, with 16 bases remaining between them. The CDR3 here is CASSLPTTGLPYNEQFF. CDR3 sequence (DNA): TGTGCCAGCAGCTTACCTACTACAGGGCTTCCCTACAATGAGCAGTTCTTC.

In this sample, this clone turned up a few times. This chain joins TRBV5-1 and TRBJ2-2; D remains unclear. CDR3 length: 15 amino acids. V was pared by 0 bases and J by 0 bases, with 6 bases between. Germline V CDR1 and CDR2: SGHRS, YFSETQ. The DNA for the CDR3 is TGCGCCAGCAGCTTGGAACCTTCGAACACCGGGGAGCTGTTTTTT. It specifies CASSLEPSNTGELFF.

This chain joins TRBV7-9 and TRBJ1-6, with D unclear. The CDR3 consists of 12 residues. The V end lost 8 bases, the J end lost 6 bases, and 8 bases lay between the germline ends. Germline CDR1 reads SEHNR; CDR2 reads FQNEAQ (reference sequence). The CDR3 region has the DNA TGTGCCAGCGGGCAGAGTAATTCACCCCTCCACTTT. This sequence encodes CASGQSNSPLHF.

This clone was found a few times. V and J are TRBV7-9 and TRBJ2-5, with D possibly being TRBD1 (6 bases). The CDR3 covers 13 residues. V was trimmed by 4 bases and J by 4 bases, leaving 10 bases between them. CDR1 SEHNR and CDR2 FQNEAQ come from the germline V gene (reference sequence). CDR3 sequence: CASSSGDRETQYF. CDR3 DNA: TGTGCCAGCAGCTCAGGGGATCGAGAGACCCAGTACTTC.

This rearrangement joins TRBV6-5 to TRBJ2-1; D remains ambiguous. This CDR3 spans 14 amino acids. The germline CDR1 and CDR2 sequences are MNHEY and SVGAGI. The V end lost 6 bases, the J end lost 4 bases, and 13 bases lay between the germline ends. CDR3 protein: CASSTGTTYNEQFF. CDR3 nucleotide sequence: TGTGCCAGCAGCACCGGAACTACTTACAATGAGCAGTTCTTC.

This clone was recorded a few times. The J gene is TRBJ1-1, the V gene TRBV4-1, with no clear D. Per the germline V gene, CDR1 is MGHRA and CDR2 is YSYEKL. The CDR3 covers 14 residues. Trimming left V 0 bases short and J 8 bases short, with 13 bases between. The chain's CDR3 is CASSQDPSPTEAFF. In DNA form, the CDR3 reads TGCGCCAGCAGCCAAGACCCATCCCCAACAGAAGCTTTCTTT.

This rearrangement joins TRBV7-3 to TRBJ2-4, with TRBD1 matching 7 bases. The germline CDR1 and CDR2 sequences are SGHTA and FQGTGA. The V segment lost 5 bases and the J segment 1 base; nucleotides outside the gene matches: 5. This CDR3 spans 15 amino acids. The CDR3 nucleotides are TGTGCCAGCAGCACCTTACAGGGGGCCAAAAACATTCAGTACTTC. This encodes CASSTLQGAKNIQYF.

This clone was detected a few times. The rearrangement uses TRBV14 and TRBJ2-1, with 10 bases matching TRBD1. The germline CDR1 and CDR2 sequences are SGHDN and FVKESK. V was pared by 4 bases and J by 5 bases, with 11 bases of the junction left unmatched. The CDR3 runs 17 residues. The chain's CDR3 is CASSLRTGTGADNEQFF. The CDR3 nucleotides are TGTGCCAGCAGCCTTCGTACCGGGACAGGGGCCGACAATGAGCAGTTCTTC.

With respect to this clone: Other DNA sequences in this specimen translate into the identical CDR3. The V gene is TRBV27, the J gene TRBJ1-2; D may be TRBD1 (5 bases). The length of the CDR3 is 12 residues. Trimming stripped 6 bases from V and 4 bases from J, with 9 bases between. In germline, CDR1 is MNHEY, CDR2 SMNVEV (reference sequence). Here the CDR3 DNA reads TGTGCCAGCAGCAGTGGGGGCTATGGCTACACCTTC. Translated: CASSSGGYGYTF.

The chain combines TRBV6-1 with TRBJ2-3; D is unresolved. Per the germline V gene, CDR1 is MNHNS and CDR2 is SASEGT. V lost 5 bases and J lost 4, with 10 bases in between. The CDR3 is made up of 13 amino acids. Here the CDR3 reads CASSTLGSDTQYF. The CDR3 DNA reads as TGTGCCAGCAGTACCCTGGGGTCAGATACGCAGTATTTT.

Here the CDR3 reads CASSFGTARSYEQYF. DNA of the CDR3: TGTGCCAGCAGTTTCGGGACCGCGCGCTCCTACGAGCAGTACTTC. This chain connects TRBV27 to TRBJ2-7, with D perhaps assigned TRBD1 or TRBD2 (5 bases each). From germline, CDR1 is MNHEY and CDR2 SMNVEV (reference sequence). Trimming left V 3 bases short and J 0 bases short, with 12 bases between. The CDR3 loop spans 15 amino acids.

The chain couples TRBV7-6 to TRBJ1-1; D gene unclear. Between the trimmed V and J ends, which lost 4 bases and 1 base, there was a span of 7 bases. The CDR3 covers 13 residues. Per germline, CDR1 SGHVS and CDR2 FNYEAQ. CDR3 in DNA: TGTGCCAGCAGCTCGGCACAGAACACTGAAGCTTTCTTT. This codes for CASSSAQNTEAFF. The full variable domain, completed using reference TRBV7-6 and TRBJ1-1, is GAGVSQSPRYKVTKRGQDVALRCDPISGHVSLYWYRQALGQGPEFLTYFNYEAQQDKSGLPNDRFSAERPEGSISTLTIQRTEQRDSAMYRCASSSAQNTEAFFGQGTRLTVV.

The V and J genes are TRBV2 and TRBJ2-1; TRBD2 matches at 12 bases. CDR1 is SNHLY and CDR2 is FYNNEI in the germline V gene. The CDR3 consists of 15 residues. The trim removed 4 bases at V and 9 bases at J, leaving 7 bases unmatched. CDR3 DNA sequence: TGTGCCAGCAGTGCCCTAGCGGGGGGGCCTAGTGAGCAGTTCTTC. This gives the protein CASSALAGGPSEQFF.

This clone was found a few times. For the CDR3, the DNA is TGTGCCACCGAGGGACAGGAAAACACAGATACGCAGTATTTT. Amino acids: CATEGQENTDTQYF. The chain uses TRBV15 and TRBJ2-3, with TRBD1 matching 8 bases. The CDR3 is 14 amino acids. V gave up 8 bases and J gave up 2 bases; unmatched junction bases: 6. Germline assignment: CDR1 LNHNV and CDR2 YYDKDF (reference sequence).

The genes are TRBV11-2 and TRBJ1-2, with no clear D. Between the trimmed V and J ends, which lost 2 bases and 2 bases, there was a span of 9 bases. The CDR3 is made up of 14 amino acids. CDR1 and CDR2 (germline): SGHAT, FQNNGV. The CDR3 sequence: CASSLTSGNYGYTF. The CDR3 nucleotides are TGTGCCAGCAGCTTAACTTCCGGAAACTATGGCTACACCTTC.

The chain links TRBV5-6 to TRBJ1-1; maybe TRBD1 (5 bases). The germline V gene encodes CDR1 SGHDT and CDR2 YYEEEE. With 5 bases removed from V and 4 bases from J, the gap between germline ends came to 15 bases. CDR3 length equals 14 residues. This CDR3 is CASSWGTGGTEAFF. In DNA form, the CDR3 reads TGTGCCAGCAGTTGGGGGACTGGGGGCACTGAAGCTTTCTTT.

The V and J genes are TRBV29-1 and TRBJ1-2, with D tentatively TRBD1 (6 bases). CDR3 length equals 13 residues. Germline assignment: CDR1 SQVTM and CDR2 ANQGSEA. Between the trimmed V and J ends, which lost 0 bases and 8 bases, there was a span of 13 bases. The CDR3 bases are TGCAGCGTTGAAGATCAGGGGAACGGGGGCTACACCTTC. Protein sequence: CSVEDQGNGGYTF.

The chain recombines TRBV5-1 with TRBJ2-5; the D call may be TRBD1 or TRBD2 (5 bases each). The J call may be wrong; the DNA end is better matched by TRBJ2-7. Germline CDR1 reads SGHRS; CDR2 reads YFSETQ. The length of the CDR3 is 14 residues. CDR3: CASSSAGTSYEQYF. CDR3 nucleotide sequence: TGCGCCAGCAGCTCCGCCGGGACCTCCTACGAGCAGTACTTC.

The chain combines TRBV5-1 with TRBJ2-1, with a tentative D call TRBD2 (5 bases). The CDR3 runs to 12 residues. Germline values: CDR1 SGHRS, CDR2 YFSETQ. V lost 3 bases to trimming and J lost 7 bases, with 8 bases between them. The CDR3 spells CASSSDWNEQFF. The CDR3, as DNA: TGCGCCAGCAGCTCGGACTGGAATGAGCAGTTCTTC.

As regards this clone: One junction end disagrees with the germline gene, perhaps due to a read error. The chain employs TRBV4-1 and TRBJ2-4; D is possibly TRBD1 (5 bases). Per the germline V gene, CDR1 is MGHRA and CDR2 is YSYEKL. The CDR3 runs 14 residues. The CDR3 sequence is CASSPALDNSIQYF. The CDR3, as DNA: TGTGCCAGCAGCCCGGCTCTGGACAATAGCATTCAGTACTTC.

This chain uses TRBV9 with TRBJ1-2; D possibly corresponds to TRBD1 (6 bases). The germline gives CDR1 SGDLS, CDR2 YYNGEE. Trimming removed 0 bases from V and 5 bases from J, with 8 bases in between. The CDR3 is made up of 13 amino acids. In nucleotides, the CDR3 is TGTGCCAGCAGCGTAGGGGACATTTATGGCTACACCTTC. It is translated as CASSVGDIYGYTF.

V and J are TRBV14 and TRBJ2-7; 9 positions match TRBD1. The CDR3 runs 19 residues. J was trimmed by 1 base and V by 4 bases; bases with no gene match: 17. The germline V gene encodes CDR1 SGHDN and CDR2 FVKESK. This CDR3 reads CASSLISAGTGFPSYEQYF. CDR3 bases: TGTGCCAGCAGCCTGATATCTGCAGGGACAGGGTTTCCATCCTACGAGCAGTACTTC.

V usage is TRBV7-9 and J usage is TRBJ2-3; the D is unclear. Per germline, CDR1 SEHNR and CDR2 FQNEAQ (reference sequence). The CDR3 runs 12 residues. The V end was cut by 2 bases, the J end by 5 bases, with 5 bases between. CDR3 nucleotides: TGTGCCAGCAGCTTATCCATAGATACGCAGTATTTT. It encodes CASSLSIDTQYF.